This T cell receptor beta chain was obtained from a study of blood T cell repertoires in COVID-19. For the study at large: T cells, B-cell-depleted T cells, or PBMCs provided the cDNA or gDNA that served as material.

Enrolled through a virtual design, the participants were between roughly 18 and 89 years of age and came from 24 US areas. Before they entered the study, exposed participants had met a COVID-19 case within 2 weeks. This CDR3 spans 13 amino acids. Germline CDR1 SGHVS, CDR2 FQNEAQ. As handled by the study authors: From reference gene primer amplification, estimates of nucleated cell counts were derived. The assay was immunoSEQ multiplex PCR, and TCRdb's table has in-frame clones only and misses some. V, J and clone size reflect that table, while D and trimming were determined from the DNA. Of 120,000 to 150,000 clones in the sample, around 80% were seen once. The sample holds a few counts of this clone. The junction shows a germline mismatch at one end, possibly a read error.

Sequenced material: PBMCs or T cells enriched from blood (not recorded which). This sequence joins TRBV7-8 and TRBJ2-7, with D possibly matching TRBD2 (6 bases). The clonotype originates from a young woman who had been exposed to COVID-19. CDR3 region: CASSLRDSHEQYF. The CDR3 coding sequence is TGTGCCAGCAGCTTAAGGGACTCCCACGAGCAGTACTTC.